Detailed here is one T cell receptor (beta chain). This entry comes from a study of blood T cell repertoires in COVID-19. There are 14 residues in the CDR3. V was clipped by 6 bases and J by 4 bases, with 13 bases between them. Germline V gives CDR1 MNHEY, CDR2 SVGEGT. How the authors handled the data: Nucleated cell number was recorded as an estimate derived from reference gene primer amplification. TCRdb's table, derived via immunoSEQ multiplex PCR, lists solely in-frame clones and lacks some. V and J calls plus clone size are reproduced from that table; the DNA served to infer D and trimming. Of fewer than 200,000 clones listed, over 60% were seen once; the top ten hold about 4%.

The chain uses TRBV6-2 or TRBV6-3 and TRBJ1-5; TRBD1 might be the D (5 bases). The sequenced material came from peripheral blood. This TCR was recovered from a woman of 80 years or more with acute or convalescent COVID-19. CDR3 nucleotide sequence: TGTGCCAGCAGCCAGCCCACAGGAAATCAGCCCCAGCATTTT. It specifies CASSQPTGNQPQHF.